A single sample is the source of the 5 T cell receptor beta chains below, sequenced in a study of shared clonotypes between healthy human individuals. Libraries were prepared by immunoSEQ multiplex PCR; TCRdb keeps only in-frame clonotypes and omits some of them. The table records some 470,000 clones, approximately 80% of them present only once. Sequencing was carried out using PBMCs. These receptors were taken from a woman in her thirties or forties in good health. Some clones in this sample may be carry-over from other donors' samples.

V is TRBV7-9 and J is TRBJ2-5, with TRBD1 matching over 8 bases. The trim removed 1 base at V and 3 bases at J, leaving 13 bases unmatched. The CDR3 consists of 18 residues. Germline values: CDR1 SEHNR, CDR2 FQNEAQ (reference sequence). In DNA, the CDR3 is TGTGCCAGCAGCTTAGGTTTTGGTTCGGCGACAGGGGAAGAGACCCAGTACTTC. Protein: CASSLGFGSATGEETQYF.

This clone has at least ten counts. Other DNA variants within this sample encode the same CDR3. This chain links TRBV7-9 with TRBJ2-1; D tentatively reads TRBD1 or TRBD2 (6 bases each). The CDR3 loop spans 16 amino acids. The ends were cut back, 5 bases at V and 0 bases at J, with 14 bases in the middle. Per the germline V gene, CDR1 is SEHNR and CDR2 is FQNEAQ (reference sequence). The CDR3 loop is CASSPRGGSSYNEQFF. The CDR3 DNA reads TGTGCCAGCAGCCCTAGAGGGGGGAGCTCCTACAATGAGCAGTTCTTC.

This chain joins TRBV5-4 and TRBJ2-2; 8 bases align to TRBD1. The CDR3 loop spans 16 amino acids. CDR1 SGHNT and CDR2 YYREEE come from the germline V gene (reference sequence). The V gene end was trimmed by 4 bases and the J gene end by 5 bases; junction bases not matched to a gene: 10. The CDR3 region is CASSRRVTGVTGELFF. CDR3 nucleotides: TGTGCCAGCAGCCGGCGGGTGACAGGGGTAACCGGGGAGCTGTTTTTT.

The chain links TRBV5-1 to TRBJ2-7, with 12 nucleotides matching TRBD2. This CDR3 is 19 amino acids long. Germline loops: CDR1 SGHRS, CDR2 YFSETQ. The J segment lost 1 base and the V segment lost 2 bases, leaving 13 bases of the junction unmatched. The CDR3, as DNA: TGCGCCAGCAGCTTAAGGGCAGGGCCGACTAGCGGGAGATCCTACGAGCAGTACTTC. Amino acid sequence: CASSLRAGPTSGRSYEQYF.

The rearrangement uses TRBV27 and TRBJ2-3, with 7 positions matching TRBD2. CDR1 MNHEY and CDR2 SMNVEV come from the germline V gene (reference sequence). The ends lost 3 bases at V and 5 bases at J; junction bases unmatched: 5. The CDR3 is 14 residues long. The CDR3 here is CASSLISGGDTQYF. The DNA for the CDR3 is TGTGCCAGCAGTTTGATTTCGGGAGGAGATACGCAGTATTTT.